The clone carrying this TCR beta chain has ten or more counts. Its matching antigen is unknown. The sample is drawn from a study of T-cell memory formation after mild COVID-19. Across the whole study: The two donors had largely donor-specific TCR clusters.

CDR3 length equals 14 residues. Germline CDR1 MRHNA, CDR2 SNTAGT. Losses at the gene ends were 0 bases for V and 7 bases for J; bases not matched to a gene: 0. Study-wide points: Day 15 to 85 contracting clones showed balanced CD4/CD8; later expanders leaned CD4+.

5'RACE, which relied on constant-segment primers, yielded TCR alpha and TCR beta cDNA libraries carrying sample barcodes and UMIs. Each CDR3 protein is one row after TCRdb ran MiXCR on the 5' RACE reads. This table holds under 150,000 distinct CDR3 sequences, 22% found once. The clonotype comes from a man aged 18-30 years who had mild COVID-19 (a few samples of this study predate the infection). Cell type and time point are not known. The chain recombines TRBV6-4 with TRBJ2-2; TRBD1 aligns across 9 bases. The source material was PBMCs or a T cell subset sorted from them (not recorded which). Here the CDR3 reads CASSDSTGGGELFF. CDR3 DNA: TGTGCCAGCAGTGACTCGACAGGGGGCGGGGAGCTGTTTTTT.